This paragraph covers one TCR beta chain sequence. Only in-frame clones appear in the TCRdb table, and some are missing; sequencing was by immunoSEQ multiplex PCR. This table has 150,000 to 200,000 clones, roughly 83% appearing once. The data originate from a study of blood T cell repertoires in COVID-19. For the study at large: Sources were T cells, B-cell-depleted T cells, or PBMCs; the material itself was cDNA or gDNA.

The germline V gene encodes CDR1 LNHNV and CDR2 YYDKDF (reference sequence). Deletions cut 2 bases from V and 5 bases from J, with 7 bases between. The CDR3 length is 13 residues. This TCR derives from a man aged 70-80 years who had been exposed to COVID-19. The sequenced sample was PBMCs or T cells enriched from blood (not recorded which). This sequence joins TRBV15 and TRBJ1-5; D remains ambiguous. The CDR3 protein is CATSRPYYQPQHF. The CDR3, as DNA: TGTGCCACCAGCAGACCTTACTATCAGCCCCAGCATTTT.